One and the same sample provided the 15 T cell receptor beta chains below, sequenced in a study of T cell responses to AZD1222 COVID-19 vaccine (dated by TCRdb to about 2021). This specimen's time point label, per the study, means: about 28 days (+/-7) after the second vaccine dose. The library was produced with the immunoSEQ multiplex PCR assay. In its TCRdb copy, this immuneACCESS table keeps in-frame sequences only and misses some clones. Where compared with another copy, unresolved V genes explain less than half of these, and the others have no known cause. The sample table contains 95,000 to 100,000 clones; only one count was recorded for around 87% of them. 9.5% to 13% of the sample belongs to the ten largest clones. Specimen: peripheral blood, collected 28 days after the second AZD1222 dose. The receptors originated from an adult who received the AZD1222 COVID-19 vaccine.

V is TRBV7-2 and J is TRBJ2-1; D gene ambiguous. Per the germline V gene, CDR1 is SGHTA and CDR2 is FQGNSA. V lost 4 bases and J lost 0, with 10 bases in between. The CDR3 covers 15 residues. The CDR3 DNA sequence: TGTGCCAGCAGCTGGAGTATGGCCTCCTACAATGAGCAGTTCTTC. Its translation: CASSWSMASYNEQFF.

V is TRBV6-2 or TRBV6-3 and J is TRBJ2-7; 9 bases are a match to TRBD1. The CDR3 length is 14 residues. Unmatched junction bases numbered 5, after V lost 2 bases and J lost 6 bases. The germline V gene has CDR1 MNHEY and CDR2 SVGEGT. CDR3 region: CASSYPGQGREQYF. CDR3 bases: TGTGCCAGCAGTTACCCGGGACAGGGACGCGAGCAGTACTTC.

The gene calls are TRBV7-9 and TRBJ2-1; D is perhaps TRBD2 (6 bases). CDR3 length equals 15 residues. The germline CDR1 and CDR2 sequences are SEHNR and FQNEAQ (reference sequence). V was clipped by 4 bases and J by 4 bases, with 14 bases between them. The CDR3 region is CASSSSSGVYNEQFF. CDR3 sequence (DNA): TGTGCCAGCAGCTCCAGCTCGGGGGTTTACAATGAGCAGTTCTTC.

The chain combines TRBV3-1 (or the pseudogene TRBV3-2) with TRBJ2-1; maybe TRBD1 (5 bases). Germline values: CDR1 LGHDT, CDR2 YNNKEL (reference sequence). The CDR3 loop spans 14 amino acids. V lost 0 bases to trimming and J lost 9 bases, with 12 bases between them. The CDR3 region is CASSQDLEQGEQFF. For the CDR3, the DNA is TGTGCCAGCAGCCAAGATTTGGAGCAGGGTGAGCAGTTCTTC.

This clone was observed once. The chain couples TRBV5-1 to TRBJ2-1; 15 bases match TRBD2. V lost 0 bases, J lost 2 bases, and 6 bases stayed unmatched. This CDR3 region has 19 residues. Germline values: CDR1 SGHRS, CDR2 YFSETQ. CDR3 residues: CASSLVPGTSGGPYNEQFF. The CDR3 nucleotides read TGCGCCAGCAGCTTGGTCCCCGGGACTAGCGGGGGGCCCTACAATGAGCAGTTCTTC.

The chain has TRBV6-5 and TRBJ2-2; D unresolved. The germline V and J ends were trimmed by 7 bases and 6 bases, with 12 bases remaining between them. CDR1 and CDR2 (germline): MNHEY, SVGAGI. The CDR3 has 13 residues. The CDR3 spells CASTPTGSGELFF. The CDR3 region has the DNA TGTGCCAGCACCCCTACCGGTTCCGGGGAGCTGTTTTTT.

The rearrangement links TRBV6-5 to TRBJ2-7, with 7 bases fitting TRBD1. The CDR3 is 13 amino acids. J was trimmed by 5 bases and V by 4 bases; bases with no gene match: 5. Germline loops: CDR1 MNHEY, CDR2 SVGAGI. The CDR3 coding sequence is TGTGCCAGCAGTTCGACAGGGCAGCACGAGCAGTACTTC. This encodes CASSSTGQHEQYF.

The CDR3 region has the DNA TGTGCCAGCAGCCACTCGACAGGGGCGGGAGGCTACACCTTC. It is translated as CASSHSTGAGGYTF. The V gene is TRBV3-1 (or the pseudogene TRBV3-2), the J gene TRBJ1-2, with 8 bases matching TRBD1. Per the germline V gene, CDR1 is LGHDT and CDR2 is YNNKEL (reference sequence). The CDR3 has 14 amino acids. The ends lost 3 bases at V and 8 bases at J; junction bases unmatched: 8.

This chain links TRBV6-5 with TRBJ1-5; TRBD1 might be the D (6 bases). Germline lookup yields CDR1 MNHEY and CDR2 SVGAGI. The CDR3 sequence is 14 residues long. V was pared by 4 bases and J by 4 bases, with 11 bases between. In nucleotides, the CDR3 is TGTGCCAGCAGTTTGGACAGTAGGAATCAGCCCCAGCATTTT. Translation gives CASSLDSRNQPQHF.

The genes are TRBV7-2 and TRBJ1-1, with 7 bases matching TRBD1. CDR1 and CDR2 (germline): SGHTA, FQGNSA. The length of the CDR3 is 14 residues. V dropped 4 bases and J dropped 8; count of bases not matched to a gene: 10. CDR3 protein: CASSSYRQGGEAFF. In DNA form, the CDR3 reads TGTGCCAGCAGCTCCTACCGACAGGGAGGAGAAGCTTTCTTT.

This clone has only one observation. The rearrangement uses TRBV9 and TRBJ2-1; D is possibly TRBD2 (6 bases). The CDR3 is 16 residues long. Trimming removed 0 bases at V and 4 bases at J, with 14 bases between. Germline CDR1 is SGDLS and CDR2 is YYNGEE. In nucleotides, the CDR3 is TGTGCCAGCAGCGTAGATGCGGGGTTCCCTTACAATGAGCAGTTCTTC. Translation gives CASSVDAGFPYNEQFF.

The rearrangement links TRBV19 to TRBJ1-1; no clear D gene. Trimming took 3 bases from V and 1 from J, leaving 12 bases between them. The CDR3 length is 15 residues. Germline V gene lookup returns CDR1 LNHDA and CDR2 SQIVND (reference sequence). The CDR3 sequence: CASSIWPAGNTEAFF. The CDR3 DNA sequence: TGTGCCAGTAGTATCTGGCCCGCGGGGAACACTGAAGCTTTCTTT.

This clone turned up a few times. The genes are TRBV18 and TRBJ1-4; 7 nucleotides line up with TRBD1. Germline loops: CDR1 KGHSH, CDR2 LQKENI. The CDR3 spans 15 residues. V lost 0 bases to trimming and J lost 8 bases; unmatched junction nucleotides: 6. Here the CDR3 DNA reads TGTGCCAGCTCACCACCGCCAGGGGGTAGAGAAAAACTGTTTTTT. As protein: CASSPPPGGREKLFF.

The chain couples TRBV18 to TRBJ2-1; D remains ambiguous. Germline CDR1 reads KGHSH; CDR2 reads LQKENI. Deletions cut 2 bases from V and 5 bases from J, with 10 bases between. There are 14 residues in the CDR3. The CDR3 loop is CASSPSTGNNEQFF. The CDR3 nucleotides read TGTGCCAGCTCACCATCGACTGGTAACAATGAGCAGTTCTTC.

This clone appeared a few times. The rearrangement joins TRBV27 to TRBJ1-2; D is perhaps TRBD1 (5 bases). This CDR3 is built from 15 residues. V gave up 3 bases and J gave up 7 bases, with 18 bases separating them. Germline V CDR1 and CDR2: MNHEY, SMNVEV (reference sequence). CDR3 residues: CASSFTTGRGSGYTF. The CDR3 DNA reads TGTGCCAGCAGTTTCACCACAGGACGCGGCTCTGGCTACACCTTC.